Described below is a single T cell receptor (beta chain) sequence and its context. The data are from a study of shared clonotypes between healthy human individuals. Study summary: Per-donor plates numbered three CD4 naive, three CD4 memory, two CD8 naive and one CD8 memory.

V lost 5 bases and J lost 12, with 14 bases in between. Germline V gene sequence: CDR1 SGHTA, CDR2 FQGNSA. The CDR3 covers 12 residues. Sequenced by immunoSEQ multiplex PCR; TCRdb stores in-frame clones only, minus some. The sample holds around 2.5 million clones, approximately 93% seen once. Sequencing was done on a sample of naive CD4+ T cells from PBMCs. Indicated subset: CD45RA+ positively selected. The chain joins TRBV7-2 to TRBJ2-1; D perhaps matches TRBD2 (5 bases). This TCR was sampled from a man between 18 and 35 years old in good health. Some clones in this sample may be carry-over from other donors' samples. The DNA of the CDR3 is TGTGCCAGCAGCCCGCTTCTAGGGAGGCAGTTCTTC. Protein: CASSPLLGRQFF.